The present T cell receptor (beta chain) was sequenced within a study of control samples from healthy donors and cancer patients. V shed 7 bases, J shed 7 bases, and the junction held 10 bases outside the gene matches. Germline CDR1 LNHDA, CDR2 SQIVND (reference sequence). This CDR3 spans 15 amino acids. This table comes from immunoSEQ multiplex PCR, and its TCRdb copy is limited to in-frame clones, with some not included. Among fewer than 90,000 clones listed, roughly 92% were seen once. The genes are TRBV19 and TRBJ2-1, with 10 nucleotides matching TRBD2. The source of this sequence is a middle-aged woman in good health. The material sequenced was blood. CDR3 loop: CASNRLAGGWNEQFF. The CDR3 nucleotides read TGTGCCAGTAACCGACTAGCGGGCGGATGGAATGAGCAGTTCTTC.